This T cell receptor beta chain derives from a study of CD8 T cells in Susac syndrome. Random hexamers were used to reverse transcribe 0.5 to 1 ug of RNA. MiXCR, applied by TCRdb to the immunoSEQ multiplex PCR reads, yields one record per CDR3 protein. The sample has some 48,000 distinct CDR3 sequences; around 93% are singletons. CDR3 length: 15 amino acids. Germline CDR1 reads SGDLS; CDR2 reads YYNGEE. V lost 3 bases and J lost 5, with 16 bases in between. The rearrangement links TRBV9 to TRBJ2-3; a weak D match, TRBD1 (7 bases). The receptor was isolated from a human donor in good health. Sequencing input: CD8+ T cells from PBMCs. The CDR3 loop reads CASSAQGEDLDTQYF. The CDR3 nucleotides read TGTGCCAGCAGCGCCCAGGGGGAGGATTTAGATACGCAGTATTTT.